This T cell receptor beta chain derives from a study of T-cell reconstitution after alpha-beta-depleted transplantation in children. For TCRbeta, the library was prepared with unique molecular identifiers. Each CDR3 protein is one row after TCRdb ran MiXCR on the PCR reads. The sample consists of approximately 240,000 distinct CDR3 sequences, approximately 9% of them appearing once. This clonotype occurred a few times. The CDR3 contains 14 residues. J lost 2 bases, V lost 5 bases, and 5 bases had no gene match. Germline CDR1 reads SEHNR; CDR2 reads FQNEAQ (reference sequence). J is TRBJ1-1 and V is TRBV7-9; 7 positions agree with TRBD1. The starting material was PBMCs from the stem cell graft donor, obtained from the stem cell graft. The TCR originated in a human donor who donated a stem cell graft to a child with acute lymphoblastic leukemia. CDR3 sequence (DNA): TGTGCCAGCAGCCCCCAGGGGGTCAACACTGAAGCTTTCTTT. Amino acid sequence: CASSPQGVNTEAFF.